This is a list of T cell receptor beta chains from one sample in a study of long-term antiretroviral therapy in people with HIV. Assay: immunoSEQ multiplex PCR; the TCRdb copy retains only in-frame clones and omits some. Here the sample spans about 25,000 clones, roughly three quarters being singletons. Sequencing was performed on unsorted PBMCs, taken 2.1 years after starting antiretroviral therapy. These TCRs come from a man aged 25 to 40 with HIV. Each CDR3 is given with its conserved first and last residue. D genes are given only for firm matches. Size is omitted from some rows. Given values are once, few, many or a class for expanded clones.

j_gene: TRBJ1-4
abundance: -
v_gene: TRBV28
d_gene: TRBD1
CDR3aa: CASSSPGQGQLFF
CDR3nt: TGTGCCAGCAGTTCTCCGGGACAGGGGCAACTGTTTTTT

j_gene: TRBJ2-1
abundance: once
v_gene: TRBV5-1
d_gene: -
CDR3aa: CASSSLGGKRGSYNEQFF
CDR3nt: TGCGCCAGCAGCTCCTTAGGCGGGAAGAGGGGCTCCTACAATGAGCAGTTCTTC

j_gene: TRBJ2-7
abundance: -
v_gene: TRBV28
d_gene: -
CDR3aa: CASSLWNYEQYF
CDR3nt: TGTGCCAGCAGTTTATGGAACTACGAGCAGTACTTC

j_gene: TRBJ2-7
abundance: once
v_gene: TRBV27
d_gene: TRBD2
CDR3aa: CASSLQTSGPYEQYF
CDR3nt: TGTGCCAGCAGTTTACAGACTAGCGGGCCCTACGAGCAGTACTTC

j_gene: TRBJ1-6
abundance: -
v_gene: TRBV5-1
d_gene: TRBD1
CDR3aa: CASSLQTGGYNSPLHF
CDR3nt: TGCGCCAGCAGCTTGCAAACAGGGGGCTATAATTCACCCCTCCACTTT

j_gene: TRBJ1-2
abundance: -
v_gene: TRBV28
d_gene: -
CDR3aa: CASSLPGYGYTF
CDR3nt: TGTGCCAGCAGTCTTCCAGGGTATGGCTACACCTTC

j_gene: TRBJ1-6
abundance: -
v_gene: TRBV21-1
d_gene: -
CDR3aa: CASSKRTGGSPLHF
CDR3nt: TGTGCCAGCAGCAAGCGAACAGGTGGTTCACCCCTCCACTTT

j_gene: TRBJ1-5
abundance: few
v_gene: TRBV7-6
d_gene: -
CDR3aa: CASSLAVGEENQPQHF
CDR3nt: TGTGCCAGCAGCTTAGCGGTGGGGGAGGAGAATCAGCCCCAGCATTTT

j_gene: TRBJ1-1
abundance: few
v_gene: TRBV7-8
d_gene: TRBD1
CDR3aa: CASSSHGSTGLKAFF
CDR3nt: TGTGCCAGCAGCTCCCACGGGTCGACAGGGTTAAAGGCTTTCTTT

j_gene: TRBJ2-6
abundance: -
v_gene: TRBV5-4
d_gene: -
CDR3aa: CASSLAYGTSGANVLTF
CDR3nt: TGTGCCAGCAGCTTGGCCTACGGGACATCTGGGGCCAACGTCCTGACTTTC

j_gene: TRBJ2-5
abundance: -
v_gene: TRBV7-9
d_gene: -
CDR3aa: CASSQGMVEETQYF
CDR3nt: TGTGCCAGCAGCCAGGGGATGGTAGAAGAGACCCAGTACTTC

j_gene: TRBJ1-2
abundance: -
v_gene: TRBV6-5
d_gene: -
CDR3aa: CASSYSMGGDGYTF
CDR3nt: TGTGCCAGCAGTTACTCGATGGGGGGCGATGGCTACACCTTC

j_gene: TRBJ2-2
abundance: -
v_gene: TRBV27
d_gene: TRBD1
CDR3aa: CASSGRTGSNGELFF
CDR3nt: TGTGCCAGCAGTGGCCGGACAGGGAGCAACGGGGAGCTGTTTTTT

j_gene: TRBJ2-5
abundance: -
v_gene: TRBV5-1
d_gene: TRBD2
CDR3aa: CASSNPTSGQETQYF
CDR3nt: TGCGCCAGCAGCAACCCCACTAGCGGACAAGAGACCCAGTACTTC

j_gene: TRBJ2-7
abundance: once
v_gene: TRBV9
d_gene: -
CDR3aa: CASSPTSGLGGEQYF
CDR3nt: TGTGCCAGCAGCCCGACTTCGGGTCTTGGCGGCGAGCAGTACTTC

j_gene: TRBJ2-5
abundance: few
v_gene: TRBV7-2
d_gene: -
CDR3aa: CASSLARQETQYF
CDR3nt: TGTGCCAGCAGCTTAGCGCGCCAAGAGACCCAGTACTTC

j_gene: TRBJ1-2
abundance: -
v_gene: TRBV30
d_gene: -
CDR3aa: CAWSVSAALYTF
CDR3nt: TGTGCCTGGAGTGTATCGGCGGCCCTATACACCTTC

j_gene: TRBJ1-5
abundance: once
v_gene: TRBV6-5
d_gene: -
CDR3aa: CASSRQGKDQPQHF
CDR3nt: TGTGCCAGCAGTCGTCAGGGGAAGGATCAGCCCCAGCATTTT

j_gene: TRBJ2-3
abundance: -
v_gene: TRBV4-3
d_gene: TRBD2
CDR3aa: CASSQQLAGGEDTQYF
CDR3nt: TGCGCCAGCAGCCAGCAACTAGCGGGAGGGGAAGATACGCAGTATTTT

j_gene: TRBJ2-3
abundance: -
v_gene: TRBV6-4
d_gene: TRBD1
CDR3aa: CASDRVPDTQYF
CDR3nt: TGTGCCAGCGACAGGGTCCCAGATACGCAGTATTTT

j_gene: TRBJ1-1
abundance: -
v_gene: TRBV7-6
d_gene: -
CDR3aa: CASSPTGTGTEAFF
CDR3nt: TGTGCCAGCAGCCCAACAGGGACCGGGACTGAAGCTTTCTTT

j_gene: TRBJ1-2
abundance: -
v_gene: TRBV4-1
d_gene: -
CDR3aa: CASSQDTAENYGYTF
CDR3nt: TGCGCCAGCAGCCAAGATACAGCCGAGAACTATGGCTACACCTTC

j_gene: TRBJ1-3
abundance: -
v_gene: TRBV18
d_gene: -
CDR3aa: CASSPRGGLSGNTIYF
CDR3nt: TGTGCCAGCTCACCACGCGGGGGGCTCTCTGGAAACACCATATATTTT

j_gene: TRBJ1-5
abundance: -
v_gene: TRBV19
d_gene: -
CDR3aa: CASNQADQPQHF
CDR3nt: TGTGCCAGTAACCAGGCGGATCAGCCCCAGCATTTT

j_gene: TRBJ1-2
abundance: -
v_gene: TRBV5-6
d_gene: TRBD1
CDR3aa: CASSPAGGGSNYGYTF
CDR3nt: TGTGCCAGCAGCCCGGCAGGGGGGGGGTCTAACTATGGCTACACCTTC

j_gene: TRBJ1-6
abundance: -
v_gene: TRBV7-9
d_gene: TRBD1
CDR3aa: CASSSDRGNSPLHF
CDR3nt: TGTGCCAGCAGCTCGGACAGGGGTAATTCACCCCTCCACTTT

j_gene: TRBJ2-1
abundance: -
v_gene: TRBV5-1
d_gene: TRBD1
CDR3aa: CASSLVRTGDYNEQFF
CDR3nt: TGCGCCAGCAGCTTGGTACGGACAGGGGACTACAATGAGCAGTTCTTC

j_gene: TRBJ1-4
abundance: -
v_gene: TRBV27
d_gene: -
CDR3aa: CASSSVGEWGKKLFF
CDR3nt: TGTGCCAGCAGTTCTGTCGGAGAGTGGGGAAAAAAACTGTTTTTT

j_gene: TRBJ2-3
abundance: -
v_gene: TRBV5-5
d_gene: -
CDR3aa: CASVLWAGTVTDTQYF
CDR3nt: TGTGCCAGCGTCCTCTGGGCCGGGACGGTCACAGATACGCAGTATTTT

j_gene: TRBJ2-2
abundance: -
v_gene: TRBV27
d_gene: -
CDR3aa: CASSLPSPNTGELFF
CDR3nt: TGTGCCAGCAGTTTACCCAGTCCGAACACCGGGGAGCTGTTTTTT

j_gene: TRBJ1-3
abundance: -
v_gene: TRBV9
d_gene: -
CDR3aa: CASSVGSTGNTIYF
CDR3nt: TGTGCCAGCAGCGTAGGGTCCACTGGAAACACCATATATTTT

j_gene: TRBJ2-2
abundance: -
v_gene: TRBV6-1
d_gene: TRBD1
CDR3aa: CASSSGQANTGELFF
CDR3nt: TGTGCCAGCAGCTCCGGACAGGCGAACACCGGGGAGCTGTTTTTT

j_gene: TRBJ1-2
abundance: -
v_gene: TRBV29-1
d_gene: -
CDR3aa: CSEGPAGSYGYTF
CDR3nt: TGCAGCGAAGGCCCGGCGGGGTCCTATGGCTACACCTTC

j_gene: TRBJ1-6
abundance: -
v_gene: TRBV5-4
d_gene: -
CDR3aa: CASSADQGNSPLHF
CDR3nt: TGTGCCAGCAGCGCGGACCAGGGGAATTCACCCCTCCACTTT

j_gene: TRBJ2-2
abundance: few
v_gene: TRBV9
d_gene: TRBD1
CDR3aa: CASSAGRDSNTGELFF
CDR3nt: TGTGCCAGCAGCGCGGGCCGGGACAGTAACACCGGGGAGCTGTTTTTT

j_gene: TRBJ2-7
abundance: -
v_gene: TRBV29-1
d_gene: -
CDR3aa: CSVESSYTYEQYF
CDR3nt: TGCAGCGTTGAATCTAGCTATACCTACGAGCAGTACTTC

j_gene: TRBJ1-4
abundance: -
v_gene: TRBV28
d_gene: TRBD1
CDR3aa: CASRDRGLGEKLFF
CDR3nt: TGTGCCAGCAGGGACAGGGGGCTGGGTGAAAAACTGTTTTTT

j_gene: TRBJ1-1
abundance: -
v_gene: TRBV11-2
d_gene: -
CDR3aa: CASSLAVNTEAFF
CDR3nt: TGTGCCAGCAGCTTAGCAGTGAACACTGAAGCTTTCTTT

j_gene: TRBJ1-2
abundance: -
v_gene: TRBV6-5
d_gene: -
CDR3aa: CASRLQGALYGYTF
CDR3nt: TGTGCCAGCAGACTACAGGGAGCCCTCTATGGCTACACCTTC

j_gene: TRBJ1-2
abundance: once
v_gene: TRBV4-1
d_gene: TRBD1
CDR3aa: CASSLGQGNGYTF
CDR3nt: TGCGCCAGCAGCTTGGGACAGGGGAACGGCTACACCTTC

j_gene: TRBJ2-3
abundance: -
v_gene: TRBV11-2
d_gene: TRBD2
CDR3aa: CASSPRGTSGGPKDTQYF
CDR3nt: TGTGCCAGCAGCCCAAGGGGCACTAGCGGGGGGCCGAAAGATACGCAGTATTTT

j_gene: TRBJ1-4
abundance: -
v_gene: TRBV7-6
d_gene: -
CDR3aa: CASSPTSYEKLFF
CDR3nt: TGTGCCAGCAGCCCGACCTCCTATGAAAAACTGTTTTTT

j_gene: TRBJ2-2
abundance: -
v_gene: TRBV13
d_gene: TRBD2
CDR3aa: CASSLSGGAGRTGELFF
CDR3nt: TGTGCCAGCAGCTTATCGGGGGGGGCCGGGAGAACCGGGGAGCTGTTTTTT

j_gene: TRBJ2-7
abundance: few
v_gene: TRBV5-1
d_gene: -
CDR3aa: CASSLAAGGIGYEQYF
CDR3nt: TGCGCCAGCAGCTTGGCAGCTGGGGGAATAGGCTACGAGCAGTACTTC

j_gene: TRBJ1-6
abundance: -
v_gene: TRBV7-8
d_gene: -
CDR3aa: CASSPRENSPLHF
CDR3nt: TGTGCCAGCAGCCCCAGGGAAAATTCACCCCTCCACTTT

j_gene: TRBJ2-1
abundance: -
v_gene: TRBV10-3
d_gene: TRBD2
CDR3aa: CAISDLGGRGEQFF
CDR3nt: TGTGCCATCAGTGACCTTGGCGGGAGGGGAGAGCAGTTCTTC

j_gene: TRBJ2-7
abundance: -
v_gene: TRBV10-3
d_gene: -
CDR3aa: CAISDGILEQYF
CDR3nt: TGTGCCATCAGTGATGGGATCCTCGAGCAGTACTTC

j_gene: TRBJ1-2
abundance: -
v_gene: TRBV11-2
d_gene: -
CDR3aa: CASSLGGVYGYTF
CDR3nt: TGTGCCAGCAGCTTAGGGGGGGTCTATGGCTACACCTTC

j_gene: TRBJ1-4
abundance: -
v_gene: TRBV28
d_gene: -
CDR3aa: CASSFPGTNEKLFF
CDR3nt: TGTGCCAGCAGTTTCCCAGGGACGAATGAAAAACTGTTTTTT

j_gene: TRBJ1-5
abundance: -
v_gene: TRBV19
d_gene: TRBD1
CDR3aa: CASRNRGYSNQPQHF
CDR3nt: TGTGCCAGTAGAAACAGGGGGTATAGCAATCAGCCCCAGCATTTT

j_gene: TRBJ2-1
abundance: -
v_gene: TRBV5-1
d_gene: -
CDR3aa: CASSLDQSSYNEQFF
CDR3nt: TGCGCCAGCAGCTTGGACCAGAGCTCCTACAATGAGCAGTTCTTC

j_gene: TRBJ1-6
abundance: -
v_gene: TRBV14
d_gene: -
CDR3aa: CASRPDFDSPLHF
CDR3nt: TGTGCCAGCAGACCCGACTTCGATTCACCCCTCCACTTT

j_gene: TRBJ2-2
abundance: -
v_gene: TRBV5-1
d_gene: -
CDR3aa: CASSLSGPRVLTGELFF
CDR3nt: TGCGCCAGCAGCCTCTCCGGGCCCAGAGTCCTCACCGGGGAGCTGTTTTTT

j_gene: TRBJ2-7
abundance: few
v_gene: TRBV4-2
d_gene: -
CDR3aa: CASSRPDSPYEQYF
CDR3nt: TGTGCCAGCAGCCGCCCCGACAGTCCCTACGAGCAGTACTTC

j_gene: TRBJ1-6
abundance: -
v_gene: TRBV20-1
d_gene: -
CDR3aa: CSAREGSPLHF
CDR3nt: TGCAGTGCTAGAGAGGGTTCACCCCTCCACTTT

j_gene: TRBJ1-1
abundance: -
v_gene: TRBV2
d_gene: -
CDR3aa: CASSGRMNTEAFF
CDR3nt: TGTGCCAGCAGTGGACGGATGAACACTGAAGCTTTCTTT

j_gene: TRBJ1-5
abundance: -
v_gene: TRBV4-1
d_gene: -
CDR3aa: CASSQESSYSNQPQHF
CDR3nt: TGCGCCAGCAGCCAAGAGAGCAGCTATAGCAATCAGCCCCAGCATTTT